There are many counts of the clone carrying this T cell receptor beta chain. The data are from a study of T cells in Graves' hyperthyroidism and ophthalmopathy. Blood sampling occurred at first hyperthyroidism diagnosis, ahead of any ophthalmopathy symptoms. The TCR beta CDR3 regions underwent amplification using RNA transcripts as the source. HTBI primers were the set used in a first-round RT-PCR of the TCR CDR3. Each CDR3 protein is one row after TCRdb ran MiXCR on the multiplex PCR reads. The repertoire holds about 160,000 distinct CDR3 sequences, with roughly 9.4% as singletons. V was shortened by 5 bases and J by 4 bases, with 23 bases between the two germline ends. The V gene's germline CDR1 is MNHEY and CDR2 SMNVEV (reference sequence). This CDR3 comprises 17 residues.

Sequencing was done on a sample of blood. This receptor was identified in a woman under 30 with Graves' hyperthyroidism that later progressed to Graves' ophthalmopathy. The chain joins TRBV27 to TRBJ1-1; no firm D call. Here the CDR3 DNA reads TGTGCCAGCAGTCTTACCCTTCTTTCCGGGTCGGGCACTGAAGCTTTCTTT. Translated, it gives CASSLTLLSGSGTEAFF.